This T cell receptor (beta chain) was recorded in a study of long-term antiretroviral therapy in people with HIV. General study findings and limits: Diversity rose after ART but stayed below transplant donor controls. Pre-ART expanded clones dominated the repertoire at every time point.

The germline gives CDR1 SGHRS, CDR2 YFSETQ. The CDR3 extends over 15 amino acids. The germline V and J ends were trimmed by 0 bases and 8 bases, with 14 bases remaining between them. For this clone: The antigen is unknown.

Each HIV-infected participant was given treatment in the United States. The authors ran the immunoSEQ assay, v3.0, at survey level. What sequencing targeted per sample was about 35,000-55,000 T-cell genomes. Profiled with immunoSEQ multiplex PCR; TCRdb holds only in-frame clones, not every one. The table shows fewer than 20,000 clones, with approximately 73% occurring only once. This TCR derives from a woman aged 50 to 60 with HIV. This rearrangement joins TRBV5-1 to TRBJ1-4; TRBD1 is a possible D gene (6 bases). The sample was unsorted PBMCs, taken about 2.6 years before starting antiretroviral therapy. The CDR3 region is CASSLGGTSQEKLFF. CDR3 in DNA: TGCGCCAGCAGCTTGGGGGGGACATCTCAGGAAAAACTGTTTTTT.